The 14 T cell receptor gamma chains presented below share a single source sample, sequenced in a study of Vδ1+ human thymocytes. Sequences come from RNA converted to cDNA by reverse transcription. The CDR3 regions were amplified by multiplex PCR from V-gene primers to a constant-region primer. TCRdb called clones anew from the multiplex PCR reads with CATT. The data hold more than 9,000 gamma-chain clones, with 43% observed a single time. Whole-study results and caveats: Thymic TRG and TRD repertoires appeared highly polyclonal.

The antigens for these receptors are not known. Material: Vdelta1+ gamma-delta thymocytes from the thymus. Subset indicated: FACS-sorted CD3+ TCRalphabeta- TCRVdelta1+ TCRVdelta2- thymocytes. These TCRs come from a boy in the first two years of life who had congenital heart surgery.

The V gene is TRGV4, the J gene TRGJ1 or TRGJ2. TCRdb offers no J gene call, so here the DNA was matched to germline to obtain one. V was clipped by 8 bases and J by 12 bases; unmatched bases: 13. From germline, CDR1 is EGSTGY and CDR2 YDSYTSSV. CDR3 size: 11 residues. The CDR3 DNA is TGTGCCACCTTTGGGTTCAGAAGGAAACTCTTT. Its translation is CATFGFRRKLF.

Remarks on this clone: Sequence at one end of the junction differs from germline and may be a read error. The chain links TRGV4 to TRGJ1 or TRGJ2. TCRdb does not report a J gene; here it was assigned by matching the DNA to germline references. The CDR3 sequence is 14 residues long. Germline lookup yields CDR1 EGSTGY and CDR2 YDSYTSSV. The CDR3 DNA is TGTGCCACCTGGGATGGAGAGTGGGATTATGAGAAACTCTTT. Its protein is CATWDGEWDYEKLF.

This chain uses TRGV8 with TRGJ1 or TRGJ2. The J gene was not available in TCRdb and was assigned here by matching the DNA to germline segments. The J segment lost 9 bases and the V segment lost 2 bases, leaving 10 bases of the junction unmatched. Germline CDR1 reads VENAVY; CDR2 reads YDSYNSRV. This CDR3 has 13 amino acids. CDR3 region: CATWDKDRCKKLF. The CDR3 DNA reads as TGTGCCACCTGGGATAAAGATCGGTGTAAGAAACTCTTT.

A word on this clone: At one end the junction does not follow the germline gene, possibly because of a read error. V usage is TRGV8 and J usage is TRGJ1 or TRGJ2. TCRdb supplies no J gene; here it was assigned by aligning the nucleotide sequence to germline. CDR3 size: 14 residues. Germline lookup yields CDR1 VENAVY and CDR2 YDSYNSRV. Here the CDR3 DNA reads TGCGCCACCTGGGTTCGGGGAAATTATTATAAGAAACTCTTT. Its protein product is CATWVRGNYYKKLF.

The rearrangement joins TRGV3 to TRGJ1 or TRGJ2. TCRdb leaves out the J gene; it was filled in here by matching the DNA to germline. Germline CDR1 VTNTFY, CDR2 YDVSTARD (reference sequence). The junction had 3 bases not matched to a gene; V was cut back by 6 bases and J by 10 bases. The CDR3 covers 9 residues. In nucleotides, the CDR3 is TGTGCCACCTGGAAGAAGAAACTCTTT. Translating gives CATWKKKLF.

By share, this clone ranks as medium-sized. This chain uses TRGV5 with TRGJ1 or TRGJ2. Germline V CDR1 and CDR2: VINAFY, YDVSNSKD. The V gene end was trimmed by 0 bases and the J gene end by 7 bases; junction bases not matched to a gene: 3. The CDR3 consists of 12 residues. Here the CDR3 reads CATWDRRYKKLF. The CDR3 DNA is TGTGCCACCTGGGACAGGCGATATAAGAAACTCTTT.

The gene calls are TRGV4 and TRGJP2. Looked up from germline, CDR1 is EGSTGY and CDR2 is YDSYTSSV. V trimming: 5 bases; J trimming: 5 bases; junction bases outside the gene matches: 5. This CDR3 has 13 residues. In DNA form, the CDR3 reads TGTGCCACCTGGGTGTTCAGTGATTGGATCAAGACGTTT. The encoded protein is CATWVFSDWIKTF.

This chain connects TRGV9 to TRGJ1 or TRGJ2. Matching the DNA to germline supplied the J gene, which TCRdb does not give. From germline, CDR1 is GITISATS and CDR2 ISYDGTV (reference sequence). The junction had 9 bases not matched to a gene; V was cut back by 0 bases and J by 4 bases. The CDR3 covers 15 residues. As DNA, the CDR3 is TGTGCCTTGTGGGAGGTGCGTCGAGCATATTATAAGAAACTCTTT. The encoded protein is CALWEVRRAYYKKLF.

The chain carries TRGV3 and TRGJ1 or TRGJ2. As TCRdb names no J gene, one was assigned here on the basis of a DNA match to germline. V was clipped by 4 bases and J by 12 bases; unmatched bases: 6. CDR1 and CDR2 (germline): VTNTFY, YDVSTARD (reference sequence). The CDR3 runs to 10 residues. This CDR3 reads CATWEGLKLF. The CDR3 region has the DNA TGTGCCACCTGGGAGGGGTTGAAACTCTTT.

This clone was seen once. No call was made for the V gene; the J gene is TRGJ1 or TRGJ2. CDR3 size: 16 residues. The CDR3 coding sequence is TGTGCCACCTGGGACAAACCGCATAAGAATTATTATAAGAAACTCTTT. It specifies CATWDKPHKNYYKKLF.

No V gene call is available, although the J gene is TRGJ1 or TRGJ2. The CDR3 spans 13 residues. CDR3 sequence reads: CATCDRLDYKKLF. The DNA of the CDR3 is TGTGCCACCTGTGACAGGCTGGATTATAAGAAACTCTTT.

This clone has only a few counts. The chain recombines TRGV9 with TRGJ1 or TRGJ2. V trimming: 1 base; J trimming: 4 bases; junction bases outside the gene matches: 13. This CDR3 has 16 amino acids. Germline lookup yields CDR1 GITISATS and CDR2 ISYDGTV (reference sequence). The CDR3 region has the DNA TGTGCCTTGTGGGAGGTTCTCAATACAGAATATTATAAGAAACTCTTT. This translates into CALWEVLNTEYYKKLF.

J is TRGJ1 or TRGJ2 and V is TRGV3. The J gene is not listed in TCRdb, so it was assigned here from a DNA match to germline. The V gene's germline CDR1 is VTNTFY and CDR2 YDVSTARD (reference sequence). The CDR3 extends over 13 amino acids. V trimming: 4 bases; J trimming: 8 bases; junction bases outside the gene matches: 11. The CDR3 nucleotides are TGTGCCACCTGGGAAGGGTATTGTGATAAGAAACTCTTT. Translated, it gives CATWEGYCDKKLF.

The V call is TRGV4, the J call TRGJ1 or TRGJ2. The J gene, absent from TCRdb, was called here by matching the DNA to germline. The CDR3 spans 15 residues. Germline CDR1 and CDR2: EGSTGY and YDSYTSSV. Trimming took 2 bases from V and 5 from J; bases not matched to a gene: 12. The CDR3 nucleotides are TGTGCCACCTGGGATGTCTTTAGGGGCCATTATAAGAAACTCTTT. Translated, it gives CATWDVFRGHYKKLF.